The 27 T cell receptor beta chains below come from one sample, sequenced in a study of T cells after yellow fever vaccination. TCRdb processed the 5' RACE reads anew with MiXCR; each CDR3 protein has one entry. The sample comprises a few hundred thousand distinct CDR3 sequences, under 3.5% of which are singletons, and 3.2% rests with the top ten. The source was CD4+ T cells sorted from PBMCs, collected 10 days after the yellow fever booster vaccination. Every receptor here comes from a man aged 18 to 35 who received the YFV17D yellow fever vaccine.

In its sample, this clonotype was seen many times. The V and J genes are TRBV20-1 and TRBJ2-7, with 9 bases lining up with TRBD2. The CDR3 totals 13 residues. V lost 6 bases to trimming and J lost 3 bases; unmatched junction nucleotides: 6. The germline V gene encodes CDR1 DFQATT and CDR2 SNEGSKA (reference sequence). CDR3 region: CSATPAGGYEQYV. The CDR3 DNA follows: TGCAGTGCCACCCCAGCGGGGGGCTACGAGCAGTACGTC.

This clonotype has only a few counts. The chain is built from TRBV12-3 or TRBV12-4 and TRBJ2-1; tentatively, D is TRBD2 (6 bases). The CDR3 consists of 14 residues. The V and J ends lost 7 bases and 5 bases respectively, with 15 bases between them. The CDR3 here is CASTQTGRDNEQFF. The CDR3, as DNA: TGTGCCAGCACCCAAACCGGGAGAGACAATGAGCAGTTCTTC.

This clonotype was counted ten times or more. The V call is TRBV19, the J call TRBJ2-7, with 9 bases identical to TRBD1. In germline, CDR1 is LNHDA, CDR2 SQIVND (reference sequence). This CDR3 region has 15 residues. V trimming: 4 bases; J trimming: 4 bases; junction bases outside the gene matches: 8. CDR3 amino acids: CASSNPTGGIYEQYV. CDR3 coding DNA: TGTGCCAGTAGTAACCCGACAGGGGGGATATACGAGCAGTACGTC.

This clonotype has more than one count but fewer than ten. As DNA, the CDR3 is TGTGCCAGCAGTTGGACAGCTAATAGCAATCAGCCCCAGCATTTT. Protein product: CASSWTANSNQPQHF. The chain has TRBV12-3 or TRBV12-4 and TRBJ1-5; D is possibly TRBD1 (6 bases). CDR3 size: 15 residues. The V gene lost 4 bases and the J gene lost 0 bases, with 10 bases spanning the gap.

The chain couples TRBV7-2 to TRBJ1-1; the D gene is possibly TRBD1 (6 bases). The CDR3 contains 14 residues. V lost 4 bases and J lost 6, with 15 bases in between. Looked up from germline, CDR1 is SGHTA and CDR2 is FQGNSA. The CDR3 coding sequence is TGTGCCAGCAGCTCTATAGGGGGGGTAGCTGAAGCTTTCTTT. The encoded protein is CASSSIGGVAEAFF.

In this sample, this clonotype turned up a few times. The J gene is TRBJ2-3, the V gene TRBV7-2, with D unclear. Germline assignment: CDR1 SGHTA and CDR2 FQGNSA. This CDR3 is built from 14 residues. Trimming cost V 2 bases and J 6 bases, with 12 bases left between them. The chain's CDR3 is CASSLRQIADTQYF. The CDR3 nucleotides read TGTGCCAGCAGCTTACGTCAGATTGCCGATACGCAGTATTTT.

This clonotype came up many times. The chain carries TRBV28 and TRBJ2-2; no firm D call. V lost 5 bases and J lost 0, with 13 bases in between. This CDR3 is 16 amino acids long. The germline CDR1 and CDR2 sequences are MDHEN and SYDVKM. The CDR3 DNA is TGTGCCAGCAGTGGGGTCTTCTCCACGAACACCGGGGAGCTGTTTTTT. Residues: CASSGVFSTNTGELFF.

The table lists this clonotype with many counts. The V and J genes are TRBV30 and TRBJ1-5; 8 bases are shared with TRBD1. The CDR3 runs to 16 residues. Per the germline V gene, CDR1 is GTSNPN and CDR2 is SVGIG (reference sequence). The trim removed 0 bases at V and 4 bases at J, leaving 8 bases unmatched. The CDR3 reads CAWSVQDRAFNQPQHF. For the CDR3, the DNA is TGTGCCTGGAGTGTCCAGGACAGGGCTTTTAATCAGCCCCAGCATTTT.

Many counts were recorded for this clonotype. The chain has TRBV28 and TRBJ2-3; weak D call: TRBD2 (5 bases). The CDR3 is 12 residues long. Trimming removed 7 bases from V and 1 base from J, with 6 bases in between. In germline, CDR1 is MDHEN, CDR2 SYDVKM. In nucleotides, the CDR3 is TGTGCCAGCATGGAGGGCACAGATACGCAGTATTTT. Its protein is CASMEGTDTQYF.

The CDR3 DNA reads as TGTGCCAGCAGCTTAGCCGGGGCAGTCGAGCAGTACGTC. Protein: CASSLAGAVEQYV. This rearrangement joins TRBV7-2 to TRBJ2-7, with D perhaps being TRBD1 or TRBD2 (5 bases each). The V gene's germline CDR1 is SGHTA and CDR2 FQGNSA. The CDR3 runs to 13 residues. The V gene lost 0 bases and the J gene lost 6 bases, with 9 bases spanning the gap.

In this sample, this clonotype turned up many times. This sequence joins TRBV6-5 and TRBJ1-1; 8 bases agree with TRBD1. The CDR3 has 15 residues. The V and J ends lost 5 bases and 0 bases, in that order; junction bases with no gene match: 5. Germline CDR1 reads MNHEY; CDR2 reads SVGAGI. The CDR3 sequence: CASSKRQGMNTEAFF. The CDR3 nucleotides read TGTGCCAGCAGTAAACGACAGGGGATGAACACTGAAGCTTTCTTT.

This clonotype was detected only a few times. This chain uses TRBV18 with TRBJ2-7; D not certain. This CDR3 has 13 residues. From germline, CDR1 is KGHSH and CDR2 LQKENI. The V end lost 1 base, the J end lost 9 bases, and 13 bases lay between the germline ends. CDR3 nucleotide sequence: TGTGCCAGCTCACCACTTGGGCGCGGTGGGCAGTACGTC. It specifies CASSPLGRGGQYV.

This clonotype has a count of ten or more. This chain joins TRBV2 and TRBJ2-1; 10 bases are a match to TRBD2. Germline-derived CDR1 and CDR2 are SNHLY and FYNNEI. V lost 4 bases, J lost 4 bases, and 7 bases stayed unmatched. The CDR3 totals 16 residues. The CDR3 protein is CASSAIGLAAYNEQFF. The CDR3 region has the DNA TGTGCCAGCAGTGCGATAGGACTAGCGGCTTACAATGAGCAGTTCTTC. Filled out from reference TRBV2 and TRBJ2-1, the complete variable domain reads EPEVTQTPSHQVTQMGQEVILRCVPISNHLYFYWYRQILGQKVEFLVSFYNNEISEKSEIFDDQFSVERPDGSNFTLKIRSTKLEDSAMYFCASSAIGLAAYNEQFFGPGTRLTVL.

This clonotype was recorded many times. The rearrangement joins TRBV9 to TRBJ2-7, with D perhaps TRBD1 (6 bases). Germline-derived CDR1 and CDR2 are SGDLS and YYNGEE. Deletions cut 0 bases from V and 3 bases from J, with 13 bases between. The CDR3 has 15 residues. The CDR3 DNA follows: TGTGCCAGCAGCGTAGGAGGAACAGGGTACTACGAGCAGTACTTC. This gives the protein CASSVGGTGYYEQYF.

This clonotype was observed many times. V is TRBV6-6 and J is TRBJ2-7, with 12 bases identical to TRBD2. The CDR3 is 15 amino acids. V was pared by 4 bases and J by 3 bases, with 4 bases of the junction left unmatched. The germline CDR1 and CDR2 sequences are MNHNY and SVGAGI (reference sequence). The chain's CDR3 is CASSSRLAGDYEQYF. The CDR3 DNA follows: TGTGCCAGCAGTTCGCGACTAGCGGGGGACTACGAGCAGTACTTC.

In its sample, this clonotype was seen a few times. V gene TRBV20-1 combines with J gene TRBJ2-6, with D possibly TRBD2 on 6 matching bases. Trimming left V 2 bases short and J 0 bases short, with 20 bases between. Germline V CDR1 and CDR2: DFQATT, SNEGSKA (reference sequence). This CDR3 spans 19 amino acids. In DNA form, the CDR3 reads TGCAGTGCTAGACTATCCGGGGGTTTCCCCCGCTCTGGGGCCAACGTCCTGACTTTC. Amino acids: CSARLSGGFPRSGANVLTF.

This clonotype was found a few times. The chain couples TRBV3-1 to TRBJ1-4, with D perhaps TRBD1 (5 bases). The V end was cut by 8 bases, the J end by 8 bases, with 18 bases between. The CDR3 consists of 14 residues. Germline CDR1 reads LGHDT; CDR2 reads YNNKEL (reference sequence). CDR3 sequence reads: CASRLGGSREKLFF. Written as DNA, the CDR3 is TGTGCCAGCCGCCTGGGGGGATCTCGGGAAAAACTGTTTTTT.

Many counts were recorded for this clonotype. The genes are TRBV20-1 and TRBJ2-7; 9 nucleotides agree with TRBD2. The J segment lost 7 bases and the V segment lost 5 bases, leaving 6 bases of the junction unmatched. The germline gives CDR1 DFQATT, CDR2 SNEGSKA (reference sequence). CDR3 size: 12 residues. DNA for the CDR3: TGCAGTGCTTCGAGCGGGGGGCGGGAGCAGTACTTC. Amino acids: CSASSGGREQYF.

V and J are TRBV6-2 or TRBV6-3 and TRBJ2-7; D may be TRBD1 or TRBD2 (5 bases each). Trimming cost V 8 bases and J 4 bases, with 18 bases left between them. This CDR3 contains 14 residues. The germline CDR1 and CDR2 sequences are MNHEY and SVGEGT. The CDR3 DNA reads TGTGCCAGCCGCGTCACTGGGACGCCTTACGAGCAGTACGTC. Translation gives CASRVTGTPYEQYV.

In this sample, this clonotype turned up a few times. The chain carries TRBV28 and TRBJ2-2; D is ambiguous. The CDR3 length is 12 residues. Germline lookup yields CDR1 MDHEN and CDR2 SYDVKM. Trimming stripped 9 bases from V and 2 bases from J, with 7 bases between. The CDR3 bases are TGTGCCAGTCTGGATAACACCGGGGAGCTGTTTTTT. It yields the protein CASLDNTGELFF.

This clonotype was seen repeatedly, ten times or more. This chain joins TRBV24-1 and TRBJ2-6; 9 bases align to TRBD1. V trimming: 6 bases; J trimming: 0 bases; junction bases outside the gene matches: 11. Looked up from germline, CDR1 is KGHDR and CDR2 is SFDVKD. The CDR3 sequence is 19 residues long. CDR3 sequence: CATSQSPGQGGSGANVLTF. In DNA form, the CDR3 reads TGTGCCACCAGTCAATCTCCGGGACAGGGTGGCTCTGGGGCCAACGTCCTGACTTTC.

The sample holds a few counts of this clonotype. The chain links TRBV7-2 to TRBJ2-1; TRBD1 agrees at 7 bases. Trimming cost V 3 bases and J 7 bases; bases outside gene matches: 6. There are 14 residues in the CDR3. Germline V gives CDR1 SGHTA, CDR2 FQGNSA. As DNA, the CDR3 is TGTGCCAGCAGCTTGGGACAGCGTTGGAATGAGCAGTTCTTC. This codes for CASSLGQRWNEQFF.

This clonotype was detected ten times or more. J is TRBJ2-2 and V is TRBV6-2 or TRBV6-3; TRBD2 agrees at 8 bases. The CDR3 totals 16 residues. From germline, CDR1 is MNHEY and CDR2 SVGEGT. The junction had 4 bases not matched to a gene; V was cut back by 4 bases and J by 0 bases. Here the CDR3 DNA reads TGTGCCAGCAGTTGGACGGGACTAGCGAACACCGGGGAGCTGTTTTTT. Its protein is CASSWTGLANTGELFF.

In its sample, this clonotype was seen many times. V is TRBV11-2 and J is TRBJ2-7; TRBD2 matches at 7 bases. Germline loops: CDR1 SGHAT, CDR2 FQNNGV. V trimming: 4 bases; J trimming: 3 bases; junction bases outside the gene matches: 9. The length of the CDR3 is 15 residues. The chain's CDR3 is CASSSSLGGGYEQYF. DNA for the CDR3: TGTGCCAGCAGCTCGAGCCTGGGGGGGGGCTACGAGCAGTACTTC. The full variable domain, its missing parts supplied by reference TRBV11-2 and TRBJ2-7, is EAGVAQSPRYKIIEKRQSVAFWCNPISGHATLYWYQQILGQGPKLLIQFQNNGVVDDSQLPKDRFSAERLKGVDSTLKIQPAKLEDSAVYLCASSSSLGGGYEQYFGPGTRLTVT.

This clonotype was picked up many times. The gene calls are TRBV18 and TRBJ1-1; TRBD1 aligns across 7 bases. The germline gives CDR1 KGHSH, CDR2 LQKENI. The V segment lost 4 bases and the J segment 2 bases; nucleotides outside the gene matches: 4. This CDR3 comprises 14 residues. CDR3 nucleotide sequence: TGTGCCAGCTCACAGGGGACAGATAACACTGAAGCTTTCTTT. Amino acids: CASSQGTDNTEAFF.

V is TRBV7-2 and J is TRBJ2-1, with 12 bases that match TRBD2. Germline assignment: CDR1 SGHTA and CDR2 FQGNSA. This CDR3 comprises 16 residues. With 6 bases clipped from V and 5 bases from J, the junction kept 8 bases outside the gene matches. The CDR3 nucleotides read TGTGCCAGCAGTTACCCGGGACTAGCGGGCAACAATGAGCAGTTCTTC. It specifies CASSYPGLAGNNEQFF.

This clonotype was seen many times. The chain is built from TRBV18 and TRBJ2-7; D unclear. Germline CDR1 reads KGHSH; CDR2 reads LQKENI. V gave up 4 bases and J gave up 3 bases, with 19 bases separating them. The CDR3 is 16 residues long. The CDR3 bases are TGTGCCAGCTCACGAACCGGGCCCCCGGTGGTCTACGAGCAGTACGTC. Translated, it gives CASSRTGPPVVYEQYV.